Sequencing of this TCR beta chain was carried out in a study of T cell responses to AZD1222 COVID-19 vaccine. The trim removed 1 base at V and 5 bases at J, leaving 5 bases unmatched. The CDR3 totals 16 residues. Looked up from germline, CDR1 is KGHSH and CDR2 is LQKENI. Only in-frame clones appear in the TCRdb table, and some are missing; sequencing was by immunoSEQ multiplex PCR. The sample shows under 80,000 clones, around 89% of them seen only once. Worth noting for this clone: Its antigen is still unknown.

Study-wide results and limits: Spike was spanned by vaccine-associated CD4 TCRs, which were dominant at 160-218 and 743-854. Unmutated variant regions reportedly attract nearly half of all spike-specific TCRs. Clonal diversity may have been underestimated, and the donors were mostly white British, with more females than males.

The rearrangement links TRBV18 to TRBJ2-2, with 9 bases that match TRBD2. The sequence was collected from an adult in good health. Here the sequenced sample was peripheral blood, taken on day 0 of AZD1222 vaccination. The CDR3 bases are TGTGCCAGCTCACCACTGGTAGCGGGAGAGACCGGGGAGCTGTTTTTT. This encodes CASSPLVAGETGELFF.